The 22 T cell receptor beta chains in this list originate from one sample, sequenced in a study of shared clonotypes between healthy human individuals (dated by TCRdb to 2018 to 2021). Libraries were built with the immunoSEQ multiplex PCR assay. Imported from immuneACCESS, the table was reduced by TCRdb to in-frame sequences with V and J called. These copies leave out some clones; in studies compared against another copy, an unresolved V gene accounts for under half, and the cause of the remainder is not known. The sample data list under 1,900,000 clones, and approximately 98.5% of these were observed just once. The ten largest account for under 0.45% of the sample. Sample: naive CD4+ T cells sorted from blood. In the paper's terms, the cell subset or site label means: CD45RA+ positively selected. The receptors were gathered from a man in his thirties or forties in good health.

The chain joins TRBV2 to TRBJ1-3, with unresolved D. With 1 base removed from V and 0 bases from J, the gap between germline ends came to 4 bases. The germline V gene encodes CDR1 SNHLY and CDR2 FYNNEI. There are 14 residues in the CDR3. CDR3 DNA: TGTGCCAGCAGTGAAGGCAGCTCTGGAAACACCATATATTTT. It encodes CASSEGSSGNTIYF.

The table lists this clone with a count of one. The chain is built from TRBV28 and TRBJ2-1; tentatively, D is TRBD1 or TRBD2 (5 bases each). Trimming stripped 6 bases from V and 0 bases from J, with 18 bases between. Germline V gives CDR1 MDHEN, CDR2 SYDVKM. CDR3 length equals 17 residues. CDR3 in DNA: TGTGCCAGCAGCCCCTCCCGGGGACGGAGCTCCTACAATGAGCAGTTCTTC. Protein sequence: CASSPSRGRSSYNEQFF.

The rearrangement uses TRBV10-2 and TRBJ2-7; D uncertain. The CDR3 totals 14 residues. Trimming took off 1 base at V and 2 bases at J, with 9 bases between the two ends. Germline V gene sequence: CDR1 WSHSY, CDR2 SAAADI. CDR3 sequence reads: CASSEWVPTYEQYF. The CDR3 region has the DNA TGCGCCAGCAGTGAGTGGGTCCCAACCTACGAGCAGTACTTC.

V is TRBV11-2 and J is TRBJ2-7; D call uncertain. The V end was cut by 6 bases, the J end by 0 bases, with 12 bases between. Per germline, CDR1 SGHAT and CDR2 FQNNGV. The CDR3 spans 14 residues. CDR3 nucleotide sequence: TGTGCCAGCAGACGGTTCAGCCTCTCCTACGAGCAGTACTTC. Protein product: CASRRFSLSYEQYF.

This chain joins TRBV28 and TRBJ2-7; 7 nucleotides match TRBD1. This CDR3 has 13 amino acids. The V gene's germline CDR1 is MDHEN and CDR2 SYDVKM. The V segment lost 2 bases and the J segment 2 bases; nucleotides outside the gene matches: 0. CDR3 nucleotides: TGTGCCAGCAGTTTACAGGGGGCCTACGAGCAGTACTTC. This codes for CASSLQGAYEQYF.

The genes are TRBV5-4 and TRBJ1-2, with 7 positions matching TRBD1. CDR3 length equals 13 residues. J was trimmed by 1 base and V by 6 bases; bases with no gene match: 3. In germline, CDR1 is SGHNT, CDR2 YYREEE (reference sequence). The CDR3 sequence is CASKDRSNYGYTF. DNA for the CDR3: TGTGCCAGCAAGGACAGGAGTAACTATGGCTACACCTTC.

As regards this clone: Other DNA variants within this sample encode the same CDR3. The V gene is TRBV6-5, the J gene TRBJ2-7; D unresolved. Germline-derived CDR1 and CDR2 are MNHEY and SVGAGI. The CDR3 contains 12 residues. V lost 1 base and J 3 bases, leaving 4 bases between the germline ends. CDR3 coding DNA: TGTGCCAGCAGTTACTATGGCTACGAGCAGTACTTC. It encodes CASSYYGYEQYF.

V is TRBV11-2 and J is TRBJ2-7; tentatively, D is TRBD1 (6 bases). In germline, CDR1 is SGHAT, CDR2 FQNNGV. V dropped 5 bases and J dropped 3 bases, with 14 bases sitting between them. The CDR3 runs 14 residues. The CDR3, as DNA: TGTGCCAGCAGCCAGACAGGACTCAACTACGAGCAGTACTTC. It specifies CASSQTGLNYEQYF.

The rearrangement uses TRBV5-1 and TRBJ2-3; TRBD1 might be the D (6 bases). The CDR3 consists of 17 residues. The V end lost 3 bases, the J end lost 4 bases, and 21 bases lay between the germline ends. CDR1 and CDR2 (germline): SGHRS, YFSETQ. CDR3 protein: CASSYLRGGTYPDTQYF. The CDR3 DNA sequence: TGCGCCAGCAGCTACCTAAGAGGGGGAACCTACCCAGATACGCAGTATTTT.

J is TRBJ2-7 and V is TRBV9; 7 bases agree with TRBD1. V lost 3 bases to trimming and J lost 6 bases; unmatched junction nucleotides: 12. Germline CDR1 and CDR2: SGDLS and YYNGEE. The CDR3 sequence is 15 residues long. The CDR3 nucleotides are TGTGCCAGCAGCGCTCGACAGGGCAGTGCCTCCGAGCAGTACTTC. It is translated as CASSARQGSASEQYF.

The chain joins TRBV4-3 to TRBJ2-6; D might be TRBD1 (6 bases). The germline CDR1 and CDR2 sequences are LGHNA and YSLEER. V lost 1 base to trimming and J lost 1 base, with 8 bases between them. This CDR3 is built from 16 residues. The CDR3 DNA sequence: TGCGCCAGCAGCCAAGTAACAGGGTCTGGGGCCAACGTCCTGACTTTC. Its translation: CASSQVTGSGANVLTF.

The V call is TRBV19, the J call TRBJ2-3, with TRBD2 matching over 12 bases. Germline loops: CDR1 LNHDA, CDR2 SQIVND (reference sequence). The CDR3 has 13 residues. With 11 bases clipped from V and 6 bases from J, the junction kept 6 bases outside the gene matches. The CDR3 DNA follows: TGTGCCGCAAGACTAGCGGGAGAGGATACGCAGTATTTT. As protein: CAARLAGEDTQYF.

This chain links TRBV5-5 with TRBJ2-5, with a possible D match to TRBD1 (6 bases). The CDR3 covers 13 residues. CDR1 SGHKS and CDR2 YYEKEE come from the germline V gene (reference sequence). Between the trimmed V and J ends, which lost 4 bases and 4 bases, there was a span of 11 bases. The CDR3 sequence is CASSTYRVETQYF. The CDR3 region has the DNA TGTGCCAGCAGCACATACAGGGTAGAGACCCAGTACTTC.

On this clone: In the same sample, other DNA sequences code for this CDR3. The CDR3 coding sequence is TGTGCCAGCAGCCCCCCCGGCGGGCCAGATACGCAGTATTTT. It yields the protein CASSPPGGPDTQYF. This chain joins TRBV28 and TRBJ2-3, with D perhaps TRBD2 (5 bases). Germline V gene sequence: CDR1 MDHEN, CDR2 SYDVKM. The CDR3 sequence is 14 residues long. V was shortened by 6 bases and J by 4 bases, with 14 bases between the two germline ends.

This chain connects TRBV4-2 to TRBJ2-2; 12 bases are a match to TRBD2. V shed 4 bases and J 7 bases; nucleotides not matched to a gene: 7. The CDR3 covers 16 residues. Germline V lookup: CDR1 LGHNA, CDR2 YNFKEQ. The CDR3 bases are TGTGCCAGCAGCCCCGATCTAGCGGGAGGGGTCGGGGAGCTGTTTTTT. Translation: CASSPDLAGGVGELFF.

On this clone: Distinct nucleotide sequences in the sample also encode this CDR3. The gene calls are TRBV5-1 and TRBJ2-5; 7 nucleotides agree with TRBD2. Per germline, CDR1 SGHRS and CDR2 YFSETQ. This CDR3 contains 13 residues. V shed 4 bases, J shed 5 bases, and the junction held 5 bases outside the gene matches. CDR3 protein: CASSPQGGETQYF. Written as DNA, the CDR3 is TGCGCCAGCAGCCCCCAGGGAGGGGAGACCCAGTACTTC.

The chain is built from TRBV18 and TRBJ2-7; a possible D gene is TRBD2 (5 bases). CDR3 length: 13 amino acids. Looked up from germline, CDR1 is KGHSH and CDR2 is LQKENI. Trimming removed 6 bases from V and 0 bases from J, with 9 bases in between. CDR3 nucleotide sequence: TGTGCCAGCTCCCTCACTAGCTCCTACGAGCAGTACTTC. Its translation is CASSLTSSYEQYF.

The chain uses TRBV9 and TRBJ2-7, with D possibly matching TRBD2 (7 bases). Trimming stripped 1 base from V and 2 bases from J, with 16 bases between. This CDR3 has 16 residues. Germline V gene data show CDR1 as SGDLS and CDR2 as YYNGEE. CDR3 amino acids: CASSVTAGRQAYEQYF. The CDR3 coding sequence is TGTGCCAGCAGCGTAACAGCGGGAAGACAGGCCTACGAGCAGTACTTC.

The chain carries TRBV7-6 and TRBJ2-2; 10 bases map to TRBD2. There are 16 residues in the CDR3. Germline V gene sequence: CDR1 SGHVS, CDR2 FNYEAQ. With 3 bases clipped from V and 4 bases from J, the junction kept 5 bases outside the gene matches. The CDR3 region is CASSFLAGGPTGELFF. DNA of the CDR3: TGTGCCAGCAGCTTCTTAGCGGGAGGCCCCACCGGGGAGCTGTTTTTT. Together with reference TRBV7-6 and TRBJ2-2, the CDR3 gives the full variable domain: GAGVSQSPRYKVTKRGQDVALRCDPISGHVSLYWYRQALGQGPEFLTYFNYEAQQDKSGLPNDRFSAERPEGSISTLTIQRTEQRDSAMYRCASSFLAGGPTGELFFGEGSRLTVL.

CDR3 amino acids: CASSPLGGRADTQYF. DNA for the CDR3: TGTGCCAGCTCACCACTTGGCGGGAGGGCCGATACGCAGTATTTT. The V gene is TRBV18, the J gene TRBJ2-3; 9 nucleotides agree with TRBD2. The CDR3 is 15 amino acids. Unmatched junction bases numbered 5, after V lost 1 base and J lost 6 bases. Germline CDR1 KGHSH, CDR2 LQKENI.

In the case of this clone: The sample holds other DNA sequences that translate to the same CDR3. CDR3 in amino acids: CSVVPDTQYF. CDR3 nucleotides: TGCAGCGTTGTACCTGATACGCAGTATTTT. This chain links TRBV29-1 with TRBJ2-3; D gene uncertain. V lost 4 bases and J lost 6, with 5 bases in between. This CDR3 is 10 amino acids long. CDR1 and CDR2 (germline): SQVTM, ANQGSEA.

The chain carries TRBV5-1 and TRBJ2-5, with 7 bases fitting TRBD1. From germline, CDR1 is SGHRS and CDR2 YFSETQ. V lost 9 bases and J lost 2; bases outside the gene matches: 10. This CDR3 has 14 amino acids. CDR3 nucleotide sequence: TGCGCCACAAATACAGGGGCGGGTCAAGAGACCCAGTACTTC. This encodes CATNTGAGQETQYF.